The entry below describes one TCR beta chain. Antigen: not known. Combining a sample-barcoded 5' primer with a J-beta primer mix, a second PCR ran for 7 to 11 cycles. Researchers report that a template-switch adaptor with 12 random nucleotides tagged each cDNA molecule. A single record per CDR3 protein comes from TCRdb applying MiXCR to the 5' RACE reads. The profile covers more than 900,000 distinct CDR3 sequences, with 29% appearing a single time and approximately 10% taken by the ten largest. The CDR3 has 16 residues. Germline V CDR1 and CDR2: MGHRA, YSYEKL. V dropped 0 bases and J dropped 4 bases, with 13 bases sitting between them. This entry comes from a study of blood T cells in healthy people across ages. Study-level findings and limits: Observed TCR beta diversity showed a strong correlation with the percentage of naive T cells as measured by flow cytometry.

The sample was also reused in another study, on T cells of mothers and their children. That paper notes: Nine systemically healthy Caucasian donors: three mothers, six children. Among related mother-child pairs, overlap was slightly higher than in unrelated pairs, though not significantly.

The TCR sequence derives from a woman between 35 and 50 years old in good health. The chain recombines TRBV4-1 with TRBJ2-1; D tentatively fits TRBD1 or TRBD2 (6 bases each). Sequenced: blood. The CDR3 coding sequence is TGCGCCAGCAGCCAAGATTGTCGGGGGCGATACAATGAGCAGTTCTTC. Its protein product is CASSQDCRGRYNEQFF.